Reported below is one T cell receptor beta chain. The data are from a study of blood T cells in healthy people across ages. Germline CDR1 reads SGHTA; CDR2 reads FQGNSA. V was pared by 9 bases and J by 7 bases, with 28 bases between. The CDR3 extends over 17 amino acids. Using a J-beta primer mix together with a sample-barcoded 5' primer, a second PCR was run for about 7 to 12 cycles. TCRdb reprocessed the 5' RACE reads with MiXCR, giving one entry per CDR3 protein. The table has 1,500,000 or so distinct CDR3 sequences, approximately 43% seen once. The receptor was isolated from a woman in her late teens or twenties in good health. Sequenced: blood. The chain combines TRBV7-2 with TRBJ2-1; possibly TRBD1 for D (7 bases). CDR3: CAREGQTPLGAWNEQFF. DNA of the CDR3: TGTGCCAGGGAGGGACAGACGCCCCTGGGTGCATGGAATGAGCAGTTCTTC.